The source of this T cell receptor (beta chain) is a study of cytomegalovirus exposure and HLA in healthy donors. In germline, CDR1 is SEHNR, CDR2 FQNEAQ (reference sequence). The V end lost 6 bases, the J end lost 4 bases, and 13 bases lay between the germline ends. The CDR3 is made up of 14 amino acids. Researchers ran the PCR with 60 Vbeta and 13 Jbeta primers. Only in-frame clones appear in the TCRdb table, and some are missing; sequencing was by immunoSEQ multiplex PCR. The table records approximately 170,000 clones, 75% to 85% of them present only once. About this clone itself: Its cognate antigen is unknown.

Study findings and constraints: The study labeled 164 TCR beta chains cytomegalovirus-associated.

The receptor was derived from a woman aged 45-59 years in good health and CMV-seronegative. Sequencing used PBMCs. The rearrangement uses TRBV7-9 and TRBJ2-1; maybe TRBD2 (5 bases). The CDR3 DNA sequence: TGTGCCAGCAGTCAGGAGCGGATTTACAATGAGCAGTTCTTC. Its translation is CASSQERIYNEQFF.